These 4 T cell receptor beta chains came from one sample sequenced in a study of cytotoxic CD8 clonotypes in ibrutinib-treated CLL. The table came from immunoSEQ multiplex PCR; TCRdb's copy has only in-frame clones and leaves some out. The sample consists of roughly 45,000 clones, 65% to 70% of them appearing once. The starting material was PBMCs, obtained after 24 months of ibrutinib treatment. The receptors here all came from a human donor with chronic lymphocytic leukemia.

In its sample, this clone was seen a few times. The chain recombines TRBV9 with TRBJ1-2, with D tentatively TRBD1 (5 bases). Germline V gives CDR1 SGDLS, CDR2 YYNGEE. This CDR3 is built from 18 residues. V lost 0 bases and J lost 7, with 25 bases in between. The CDR3 region is CASSVAHSTRQGSGGYTF. The CDR3 nucleotides read TGTGCCAGCAGCGTAGCTCATTCCACAAGGCAGGGAAGTGGTGGCTACACCTTC.

The rearrangement links TRBV5-1 to TRBJ1-3; tentative D call: TRBD1 (6 bases). In germline, CDR1 is SGHRS, CDR2 YFSETQ. There are 16 residues in the CDR3. The ends were cut back, 4 bases at V and 0 bases at J, with 14 bases in the middle. Here the CDR3 reads CASSPGGTLSGNTIYF. The CDR3, as DNA: TGCGCCAGCAGCCCGGGGGGGACACTCTCTGGAAACACCATATATTTT.

The chain couples TRBV13 to TRBJ2-7, with D unresolved. The CDR3 is 14 amino acids. V was pared by 4 bases and J by 6 bases, with 16 bases between. Germline V gene lookup returns CDR1 PRHDT and CDR2 FYEKMQ (reference sequence). The CDR3 bases are TGTGCCAGCAGCTCACCGGGCCTTACGGGCGAGCAGTACTTC. Protein sequence: CASSSPGLTGEQYF.

The chain joins TRBV28 to TRBJ2-3; D remains unclear. The CDR3 length is 12 residues. CDR1 is MDHEN and CDR2 is SYDVKM in the germline V gene. The CDR3 bases are TGTGTCGGGCCCCGGGGCACAGATACGCAGTATTTT. Protein: CVGPRGTDTQYF.